This T cell receptor (beta chain) was recorded in a study of T-cell reconstitution after alpha-beta-depleted transplantation in children listed by TCRdb under 2016. Broadly, across the study: Using TCR repertoire profiling, the study followed T-cell immune reconstitution in a quantitative way in children after TCRalphabeta/CD19-depleted allogeneic hematopoietic cell transplantation. Study-wide conclusions, independent of this receptor: The frequencies of hyperexpanded clones fell over the following months, and after one year, T-cell counts and TCRbeta diversity were mostly attributed to newly produced T cells. The apparently early recovery of alphabetaT-cell counts about two months after transplant reportedly depended on only several hundred rapidly expanded clones that came from non-depleted graft cells. In some patients, the high TCRbeta diversity seen at day 60 was put down to recipient T cells and intrathymic progenitors that had survived conditioning.

This clonotype was detected a few times. What this receptor recognizes is not known. No base quality values were provided; no much bigger clone lies one nucleotide off. The CDR3, cysteine through phenylalanine, is 12 amino acids long. CDR3 DNA only is kept here, 36 bases in frame from base 1. From the germline V gene (reference sequence), CDR1 is DFQATT and CDR2 is SNEGSKA. Trimming costs V 4 bases and J 3 bases, and their ends lie 10 bases apart. Reading the label with the study, this specimen's treatment or condition is: allogeneic hematopoietic cell transplantation with graft depleted of TCRalphabeta T cells and CD19 B cells. The transplant recipients were children given TCRalphabeta/CD19-depleted allogeneic hematopoietic cell grafts. Library preparation employed PCR. For sequencing, an Illumina HiSeq 2500 was employed. To normalize quantification of the TCRbeta repertoire, the TCR libraries were built with molecular barcoding that relied on unique molecular identifiers. Using fastp at Q25 and MiXCR, TCRdb reprocessed the public reads and kept productive beta chains. Each entry merges the rows of one CDR3 protein and shows their most common DNA and genes. Within this sample are about 980,000 distinct CDR3 sequences, with about 30% of them counted one time only. More than 25% of the sample goes to the ten largest clones.

Recombination joined TRBV20-1 with TRBJ2-7; a tentative D call is TRBD1 (5 bases match). The specimen comprised PBMCs, mostly from graft donor cells, sampled 360 days after TCRalphabeta/CD19-depleted stem cell transplant. This clonotype was obtained from a boy under two years old who had a stem cell transplant for SCID, so the T cells may come from the graft donor. The encoded CDR3 is CSATRQHYEQYF. In nucleotides, the sequence is TGCAGTGCTACAAGACAGCACTACGAGCAGTACTTC.